The clone carrying this T cell receptor (beta chain) was recorded a few times. The CDR3 is made up of 15 amino acids. Germline assignment: CDR1 SGHVS and CDR2 FNYEAQ. The V end was cut by 5 bases, the J end by 0 bases, with 11 bases between. The data were taken from a study of blood T cell repertoires in COVID-19. Study-level background: Samples of COVID-19 (acute and convalescent) were obtained from the United States, Italy and Spain. PBMCs, B-cell-depleted T cells, or T cells were the source of the cDNA or gDNA that made up the material.

Assay used: immunoSEQ multiplex PCR; TCRdb lists only in-frame clones, some missing. In the table there are approximately 32,000 clones, just over 85% of which are singletons. This rearrangement joins TRBV7-6 to TRBJ2-1, with D uncertain. The specimen sequenced was peripheral blood. The TCR originated in a human donor in a cohort sampled during active COVID-19. The CDR3 coding sequence is TGTGCCAGCAGCCCCACAAGACTCTCCTACAATGAGCAGTTCTTC. It yields the protein CASSPTRLSYNEQFF.